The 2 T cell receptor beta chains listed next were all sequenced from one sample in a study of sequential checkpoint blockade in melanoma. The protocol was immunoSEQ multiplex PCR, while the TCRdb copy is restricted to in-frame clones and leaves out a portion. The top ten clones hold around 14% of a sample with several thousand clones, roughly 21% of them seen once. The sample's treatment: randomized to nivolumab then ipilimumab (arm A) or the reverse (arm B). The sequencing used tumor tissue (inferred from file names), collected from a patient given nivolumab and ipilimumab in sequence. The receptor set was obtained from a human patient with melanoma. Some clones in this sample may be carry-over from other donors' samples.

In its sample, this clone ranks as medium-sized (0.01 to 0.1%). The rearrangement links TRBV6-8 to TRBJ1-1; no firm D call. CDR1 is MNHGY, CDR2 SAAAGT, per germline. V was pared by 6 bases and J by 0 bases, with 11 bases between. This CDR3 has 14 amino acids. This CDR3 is CASRKDTMNTEAFF. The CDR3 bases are TGTGCCAGCAGGAAAGACACCATGAACACTGAAGCTTTCTTT.

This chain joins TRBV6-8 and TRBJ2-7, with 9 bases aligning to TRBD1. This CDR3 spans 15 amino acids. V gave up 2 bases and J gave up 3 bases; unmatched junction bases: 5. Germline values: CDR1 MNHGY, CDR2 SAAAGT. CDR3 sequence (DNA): TGTGCCAGCAGTTACATGGACAGGGGTTTCTACGAGCAGTACTTC. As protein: CASSYMDRGFYEQYF.